The present entry profiles one T cell receptor beta chain with its context. This CDR3 has 14 residues. The ends were cut back, 0 bases at V and 6 bases at J, with 12 bases in the middle. Germline V CDR1 and CDR2: GTSNPN, SVGIG (reference sequence). These data come from a study of T cells after somatic rescue of genetic block. Generated by immunoSEQ multiplex PCR, the TCRdb table keeps only in-frame clones and is missing some. The sample consists of over 95,000 clones, over 80% of them appearing once. The rearrangement links TRBV30 to TRBJ1-5, with no clear D. The receptor was isolated from a young woman. The sequencing input was peripheral blood mononuclear cells (PBMCs). CDR3: CAWSVPWGIQPQHF. The CDR3 nucleotides are TGTGCCTGGAGTGTCCCCTGGGGAATTCAGCCCCAGCATTTT.